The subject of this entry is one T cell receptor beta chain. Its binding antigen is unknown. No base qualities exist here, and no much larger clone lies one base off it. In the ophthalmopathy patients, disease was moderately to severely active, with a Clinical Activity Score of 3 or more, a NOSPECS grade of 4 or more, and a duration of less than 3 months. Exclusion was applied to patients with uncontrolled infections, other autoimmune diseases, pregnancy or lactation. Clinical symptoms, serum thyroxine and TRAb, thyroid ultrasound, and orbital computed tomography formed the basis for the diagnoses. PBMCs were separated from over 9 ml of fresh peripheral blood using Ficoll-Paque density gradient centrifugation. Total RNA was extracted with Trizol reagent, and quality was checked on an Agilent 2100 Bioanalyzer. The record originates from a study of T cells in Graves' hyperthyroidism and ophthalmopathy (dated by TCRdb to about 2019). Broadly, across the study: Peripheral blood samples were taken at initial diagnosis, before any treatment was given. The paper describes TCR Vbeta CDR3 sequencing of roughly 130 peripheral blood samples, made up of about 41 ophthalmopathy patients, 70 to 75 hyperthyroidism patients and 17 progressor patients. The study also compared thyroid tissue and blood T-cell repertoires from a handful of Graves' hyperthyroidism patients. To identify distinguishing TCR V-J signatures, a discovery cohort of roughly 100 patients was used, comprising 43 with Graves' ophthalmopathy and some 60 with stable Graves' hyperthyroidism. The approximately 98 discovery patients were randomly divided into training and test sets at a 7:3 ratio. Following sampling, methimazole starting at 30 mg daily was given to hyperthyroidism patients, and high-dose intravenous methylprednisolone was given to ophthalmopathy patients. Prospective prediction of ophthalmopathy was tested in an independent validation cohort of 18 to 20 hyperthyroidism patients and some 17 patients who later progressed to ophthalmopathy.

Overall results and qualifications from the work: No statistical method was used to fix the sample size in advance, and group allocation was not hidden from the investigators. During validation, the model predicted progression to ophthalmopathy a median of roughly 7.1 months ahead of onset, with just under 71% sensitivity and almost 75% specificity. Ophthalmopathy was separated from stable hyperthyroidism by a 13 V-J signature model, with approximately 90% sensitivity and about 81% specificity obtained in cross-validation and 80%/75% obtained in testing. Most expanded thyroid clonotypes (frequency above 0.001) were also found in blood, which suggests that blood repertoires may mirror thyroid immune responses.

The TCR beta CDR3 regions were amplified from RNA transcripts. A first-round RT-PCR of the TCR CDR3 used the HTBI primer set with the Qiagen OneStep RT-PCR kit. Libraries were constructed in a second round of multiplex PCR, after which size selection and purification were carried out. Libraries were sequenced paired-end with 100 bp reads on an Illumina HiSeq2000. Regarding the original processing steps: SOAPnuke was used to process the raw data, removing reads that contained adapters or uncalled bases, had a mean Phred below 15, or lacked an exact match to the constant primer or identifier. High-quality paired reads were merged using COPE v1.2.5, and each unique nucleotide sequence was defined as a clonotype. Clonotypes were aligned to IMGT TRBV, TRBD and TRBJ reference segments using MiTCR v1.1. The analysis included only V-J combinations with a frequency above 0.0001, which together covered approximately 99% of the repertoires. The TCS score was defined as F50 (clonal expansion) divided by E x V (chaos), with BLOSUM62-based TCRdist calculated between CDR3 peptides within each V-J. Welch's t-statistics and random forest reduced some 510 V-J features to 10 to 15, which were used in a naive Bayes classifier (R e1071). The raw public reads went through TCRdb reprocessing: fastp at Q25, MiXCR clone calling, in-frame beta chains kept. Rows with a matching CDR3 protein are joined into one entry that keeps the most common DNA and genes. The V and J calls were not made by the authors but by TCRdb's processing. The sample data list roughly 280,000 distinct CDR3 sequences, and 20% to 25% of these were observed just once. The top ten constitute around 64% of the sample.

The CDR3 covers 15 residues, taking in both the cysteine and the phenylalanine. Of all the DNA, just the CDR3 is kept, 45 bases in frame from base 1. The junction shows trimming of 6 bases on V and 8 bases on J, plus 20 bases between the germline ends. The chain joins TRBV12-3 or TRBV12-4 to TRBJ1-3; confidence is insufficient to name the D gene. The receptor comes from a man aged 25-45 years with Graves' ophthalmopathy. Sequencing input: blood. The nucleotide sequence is TGTGCCAGCAGATCGGGCCATAACCGAGCGGACACCATATATTTT. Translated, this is CASRSGHNRADTIYF.